This T cell receptor (beta chain) was captured in a study of blood T cell repertoires in COVID-19. Background on the study: Sites across the United States, Italy and Spain contributed samples from acute and convalescent COVID-19. T cells, B-cell-depleted T cells, or PBMCs provided the cDNA or gDNA that served as material.

The authors' processing: Amplification of reference gene primers was used by the study to estimate nucleated cell counts. Produced via immunoSEQ multiplex PCR; TCRdb's table is partial and in-frame only. Clonal size and the V and J genes are those of that table, whereas D and trimming came from the DNA. The sample carries about 160,000 clones, approximately 86% recorded once. The length of the CDR3 is 14 residues. The V gene's germline CDR1 is SEHNR and CDR2 FQNEAQ (reference sequence). The V end lost 6 bases, the J end lost 2 bases, and 14 bases lay between the germline ends. Input material: peripheral blood. The clonotype comes from an elderly woman with active or convalescent COVID-19. V is TRBV7-9 and J is TRBJ2-7; D is unresolved. The CDR3 spells CASRRSGDTYEQYF. The CDR3 bases are TGTGCCAGCAGACGTTCAGGCGACACCTACGAGCAGTACTTC.